Below, 24 T cell receptor beta chains from the same sample are listed, as sequenced in a study of spatial heterogeneity in lung cancer. TCRdb called the 5' RACE reads again in MiXCR, with one record for every CDR3 protein. This table holds about 18,000 distinct CDR3 sequences, 6% to 9% found once. The time point denotes: sample taken at primary tumor resection. Antigens for these TCRs are unknown. Whole-study results and caveats: Mutation tallies in tumors tracked expanded intratumoral alpha and beta TCR counts.

The sequenced sample was lung tumor tissue, obtained at surgery. These receptors were obtained from a male donor with early-stage non-small cell lung cancer.

This clonotype is medium-sized (0.01 to 0.1%). The CDR3: CASSLRAAGPTDTQYF. The CDR3 DNA reads TGTGCCAGCAGCTTAAGGGCAGCGGGGCCCACAGATACGCAGTATTTT. The rearrangement uses TRBV7-3 and TRBJ2-3; 7 bases align to TRBD2. Germline-derived CDR1 and CDR2 are SGHTA and FQGTGA. Trimming took 1 base from V and 2 from J; bases not matched to a gene: 6. The CDR3 consists of 16 residues.

The V call is TRBV20-1, the J call TRBJ2-2; TRBD2 matches at 12 bases. Germline V gene lookup returns CDR1 DFQATT and CDR2 SNEGSKA (reference sequence). The CDR3 is made up of 14 amino acids. The J segment lost 6 bases and the V segment lost 6 bases, leaving 5 bases of the junction unmatched. The DNA of the CDR3 is TGCAGTGCCGTCCTAGCGGGGGGGTCCGGGGAGCTGTTTTTT. Translating it yields CSAVLAGGSGELFF.

The rearrangement links TRBV11-2 to TRBJ2-1; TRBD2 is a possible D gene (7 bases). Germline V gene sequence: CDR1 SGHAT, CDR2 FQNNGV. The CDR3 runs to 17 residues. V gave up 1 base and J gave up 2 bases, with 15 bases separating them. CDR3 region: CASSLGGGVDTYNEQFF. The CDR3 nucleotides are TGTGCCAGCAGCTTAGGAGGGGGGGTGGACACCTACAATGAGCAGTTCTTC.

In its sample, this clonotype was seen many times. The CDR3 region is CASSQSLGGADNYGYTF. The CDR3 DNA follows: TGCGCCAGCAGCCAATCTCTGGGGGGCGCGGATAACTATGGCTACACCTTC. The chain has TRBV4-1 and TRBJ1-2; tentative D call: TRBD1 (6 bases). The germline gives CDR1 MGHRA, CDR2 YSYEKL. This CDR3 has 17 residues. V was clipped by 2 bases and J by 1 base, with 17 bases between them.

This clonotype was recorded at least ten times. J is TRBJ2-5 and V is TRBV18, with D unresolved. Looked up from germline, CDR1 is KGHSH and CDR2 is LQKENI. V dropped 3 bases and J dropped 2 bases, with 10 bases sitting between them. The CDR3 spans 14 residues. The CDR3 nucleotides are TGTGCCAGCTCACCCGATTTGATTCAAGAGACCCAGTACTTC. This translates into CASSPDLIQETQYF.

This clonotype was found a few times. The V call is TRBV4-3, the J call TRBJ2-2; D gene ambiguous. V was clipped by 0 bases and J by 5 bases, with 7 bases between them. The CDR3 is 14 residues long. CDR1 LGHNA and CDR2 YSLEER come from the germline V gene. The CDR3 DNA reads as TGCGCCAGCAGCCAAGAAACTCTGACCGGGGAGCTGTTTTTT. Translating gives CASSQETLTGELFF.

This clonotype was recorded at least ten times. This rearrangement joins TRBV5-6 to TRBJ1-3; D unresolved. V gave up 1 base and J gave up 4 bases, with 9 bases separating them. The CDR3 length is 14 residues. Germline CDR1 and CDR2: SGHDT and YYEEEE. The CDR3 DNA is TGTGCCAGCAGCTTGTGGGGTATCGGAAACACCATATATTTT. The encoded protein is CASSLWGIGNTIYF.

The chain has TRBV7-8 and TRBJ2-7, with 11 bases lining up with TRBD2. Germline CDR1 is SGHVS and CDR2 is FQNEAQ. This CDR3 is built from 16 residues. J gave up 4 bases and V 1 base, and 6 bases lay outside the gene matches. CDR3 amino acids: CASSLEGASGGYEQYF. CDR3 sequence (DNA): TGTGCCAGCAGCTTAGAAGGGGCTAGCGGGGGGTACGAGCAGTACTTC. Based on the CDR3 plus reference TRBV7-8 and TRBJ2-7, the full variable domain is GAGVSQSPRYKVAKRGQDVALRCDPISGHVSLFWYQQALGQGPEFLTYFQNEAQLDKSGLPSDRFFAERPEGSVSTLKIQRTQQEDSAVYLCASSLEGASGGYEQYFGPGTRLTVT.

The sample holds many counts of this clonotype. The DNA for the CDR3 is TGTGCTAGTCCGGGGGATTCCGGGACTAGCGCCAAAAACATTCAGTACTTC. It is translated as CASPGDSGTSAKNIQYF. The chain has TRBV12-5 and TRBJ2-4, with 9 bases matching TRBD2. V dropped 8 bases and J dropped 1; count of bases not matched to a gene: 12. There are 17 residues in the CDR3. The germline V gene has CDR1 LGHNT and CDR2 FRNRAP.

This clonotype occurred many times. J is TRBJ2-5 and V is TRBV4-1; D gene ambiguous. There are 13 residues in the CDR3. Germline V gene sequence: CDR1 MGHRA, CDR2 YSYEKL. V lost 6 bases and J 1 base, leaving 9 bases between the germline ends. CDR3 region: CASRSGVQETQYF. CDR3 bases: TGCGCCAGCAGGTCAGGTGTCCAAGAGACCCAGTACTTC.

CDR3 sequence (DNA): TGTGCCACCAGCAGACTTTTAGAGGCCGGGGAGCTGTTTTTT. Its translation is CATSRLLEAGELFF. This sequence joins TRBV15 and TRBJ2-2; D remains ambiguous. The CDR3 has 14 amino acids. CDR1 is LNHNV, CDR2 YYDKDF, per germline (reference sequence). Trimming removed 2 bases at V and 6 bases at J, with 10 bases between.

This clonotype was counted only a few times. The J gene is TRBJ1-5, the V gene TRBV5-1; 7 bases map to TRBD1. V dropped 3 bases and J dropped 5; count of bases not matched to a gene: 5. The CDR3 covers 14 residues. The germline V gene has CDR1 SGHRS and CDR2 YFSETQ. The CDR3 sequence: CASSWGTGDQPQHF. The CDR3 region has the DNA TGCGCCAGCAGCTGGGGAACAGGGGATCAGCCCCAGCATTTT.

This clonotype was counted a few times. V is TRBV6-4 and J is TRBJ2-3; D is possibly TRBD1 (6 bases). Between the trimmed V and J ends, which lost 4 bases and 1 base, there was a span of 12 bases. Germline V lookup: CDR1 MRHNA, CDR2 SNTAGT. The CDR3 runs 15 residues. The DNA of the CDR3 is TGTGCCAGCAGTGTTGGGTCAGGGGGCACAGATACGCAGTATTTT. This sequence encodes CASSVGSGGTDTQYF.

J is TRBJ1-2 and V is TRBV28; the D is unclear. Germline CDR1 and CDR2: MDHEN and SYDVKM. CDR3 size: 14 residues. Trimming took 4 bases from V and 4 from J, leaving 13 bases between them. Here the CDR3 reads CASSSGPPVYGYTF. The CDR3 DNA sequence: TGTGCCAGCAGTTCGGGCCCCCCCGTCTATGGCTACACCTTC.

This clonotype was seen ten or more times. The chain carries TRBV28 and TRBJ2-2, with D perhaps TRBD1 (5 bases). The germline V gene encodes CDR1 MDHEN and CDR2 SYDVKM. CDR3 length equals 14 residues. Trimming shortened V by 5 bases and J by 6 bases, and 13 bases separated the two germline ends. This CDR3 is CASSTLREAGELFF. CDR3 coding DNA: TGTGCCAGCAGTACCCTCAGGGAAGCCGGGGAGCTGTTTTTT.

This clonotype was counted at least ten times. The chain carries TRBV5-1 and TRBJ1-6, with D hard to call. Germline CDR1 reads SGHRS; CDR2 reads YFSETQ. The CDR3 sequence is 12 residues long. V was clipped by 3 bases and J by 10 bases, with 8 bases between them. For the CDR3, the DNA is TGCGCCAGCAGCTCGGGGTACTCACCCCTCCACTTT. It translates to CASSSGYSPLHF.

The chain joins TRBV24-1 to TRBJ1-4; D is undetermined. There are 15 residues in the CDR3. Trimming shortened V by 5 bases and J by 8 bases, and 17 bases separated the two germline ends. Germline V gene data show CDR1 as KGHDR and CDR2 as SFDVKD. CDR3 in DNA: TGTGCCACCAGTGCGGGGATCGGGGTCAGAGAAAAACTGTTTTTT. It yields the protein CATSAGIGVREKLFF.

The table lists this clonotype with many counts. This chain links TRBV2 with TRBJ2-2; 9 bases are shared with TRBD1. CDR1 and CDR2 (germline): SNHLY, FYNNEI. V trimming: 3 bases; J trimming: 4 bases; junction bases outside the gene matches: 9. This CDR3 spans 17 amino acids. The CDR3 reads CASSDLNRGLGTGELFF. In DNA form, the CDR3 reads TGTGCCAGCAGTGATTTAAACAGGGGGCTGGGCACCGGGGAGCTGTTTTTT.

This clonotype was observed at least ten times. The chain employs TRBV12-3 or TRBV12-4 and TRBJ1-5; no reliable D call. Trimming took off 4 bases at V and 2 bases at J, with 12 bases between the two ends. The length of the CDR3 is 15 residues. This chain's CDR3 is CASSSLGSGNQPQHF. CDR3 sequence (DNA): TGTGCCAGCAGTTCCCTGGGATCGGGCAATCAGCCCCAGCATTTT.

This clonotype showed up many times. The V call is TRBV29-1, the J call TRBJ1-2, with D perhaps TRBD1 (5 bases). V was shortened by 2 bases and J by 6 bases, with 7 bases between the two germline ends. CDR1 and CDR2 from the germline V gene are SQVTM and ANQGSEA. The CDR3 is made up of 11 amino acids. The CDR3 loop reads CSVEKGHGYTF. The CDR3 DNA sequence: TGCAGCGTTGAAAAGGGACATGGCTACACCTTC.

The rearrangement uses TRBV5-5 and TRBJ1-2, with D maybe TRBD1 (6 bases). Trimming removed 3 bases at V and 8 bases at J, with 17 bases between. The CDR3 runs 14 residues. The germline gives CDR1 SGHKS, CDR2 YYEKEE (reference sequence). The CDR3 loop is CASSSSGVGGGYTF. The CDR3 DNA is TGTGCCAGCAGCTCTTCAGGGGTGGGAGGGGGCTACACCTTC.

This clonotype was observed many times. V gene TRBV6-5 combines with J gene TRBJ1-2; 8 nucleotides match TRBD1. The CDR3 length is 13 residues. From germline, CDR1 is MNHEY and CDR2 SVGAGI. V was clipped by 2 bases and J by 8 bases; unmatched bases: 4. CDR3 sequence: CASSYQGAGGYTF. For the CDR3, the DNA is TGTGCCAGCAGTTACCAGGGGGCGGGGGGCTACACCTTC.

In regard to this clonotype: Given a much more abundant clone one base away, this may be a read error. The V call is TRBV4-1, the J call TRBJ2-2; D not resolved. Germline loops: CDR1 MGHRA, CDR2 YSYEKL. This CDR3 comprises 13 residues. DNA for the CDR3: TGCGCCAACAGCCAAGATCGAATAGGGGAGCTGTTTTTT. It translates to CANSQDRIGELFF.

The rearrangement links TRBV12-3 or TRBV12-4 to TRBJ2-1; 9 positions match TRBD2. The CDR3 is 17 amino acids. V lost 6 bases and J lost 3; bases outside the gene matches: 12. CDR3 protein: CASRDNPGLASYNEQFF. CDR3 nucleotides: TGTGCCAGCAGGGATAACCCGGGACTAGCAAGCTACAATGAGCAGTTCTTC.